A selection of T cell receptor beta chains follows, all from one sample in a study of T cells expressing NK-cell markers. No DNA is given; TCRdb re-called the 5' RACE reads and lists each CDR3 protein once. The repertoire table contains 160,000 or so distinct CDR3 sequences. The sample taken for sequencing was blood T cells: a sorted CD56 or NKG2C T cell subset, CD4+ or CD8+ T cells, or bulk PBMC T cells (not recorded which). The receptors derive from a woman between 18 and 75 years old in good health. The CDR3 runs from the conserved cysteine through the conserved F or W. Fields, in order: CDR3 protein, J gene, V gene.

CASSLAGVSKQFF TRBJ2-1 TRBV5-1
CSASPLGLAGGPGGIEQFF TRBJ2-1 TRBV20-1
CASSRLLAGVNNEQFF TRBJ2-1 TRBV6-1
CASSKTGGLNNEQFF TRBJ2-1 TRBV5-1
CASSQDPGTENYGYTF TRBJ1-2 TRBV4-1
CASTRGTGKHNEQFF TRBJ2-1 TRBV6-2/TRBV6-3
CSVGAGASTDTQYF TRBJ2-3 TRBV29-1
CASQDRGYGYTF TRBJ1-2 TRBV6-2/TRBV6-3
CASSLFGTDTQYF TRBJ2-3 TRBV7-9
CASSQVREEEQFF TRBJ2-1 TRBV4-1
CSQIPLAGSPTTDTQYF TRBJ2-3 TRBV20-1
CASSPIFAGDGAYEQYF TRBJ2-7 TRBV18
CSASDRILGTREQYF TRBJ2-7 TRBV20-1
CASSWGQGRFYEQYF TRBJ2-7 TRBV11-1
CSVEGRGWADTQYF TRBJ2-3 TRBV29-1